These 9 T cell receptor beta chains were all obtained from the same sample, sequenced in a study of T cells in tumors after PD-1 blockade. Repertoires were generated with immunoSEQ multiplex PCR, while TCRdb's copy carries only in-frame clones and drops some. The table lists 4,500 to 5,500 clones, approximately 70% of them singletons. This material consisted of tumor tissue, taken before anti-PD-1 treatment. These receptors originate from a human donor with cutaneous squamous cell carcinoma.

The chain joins TRBV10-3 to TRBJ1-2; tentative D call: TRBD1 (5 bases). The CDR3 loop spans 13 amino acids. V lost 3 bases and J 4 bases, leaving 9 bases between the germline ends. From germline, CDR1 is ENHRY and CDR2 SYGVKD. The CDR3 sequence: CAISDDSVYGYTF. CDR3 nucleotide sequence: TGTGCCATCAGTGATGACAGCGTCTATGGCTACACCTTC.

The chain has TRBV10-1 and TRBJ2-7; D possibly uses TRBD1 or TRBD2 (5 bases each). Germline V lookup: CDR1 WNHNN, CDR2 SYGVQD (reference sequence). Between the trimmed V and J ends, which lost 4 bases and 0 bases, there was a span of 10 bases. The CDR3 loop spans 14 amino acids. CDR3 DNA: TGCGCCAGCAGTGCCGGGACGAGCTCCTACGAGCAGTACTTC. Translated, it gives CASSAGTSSYEQYF.

This chain links TRBV10-2 with TRBJ2-2, with 9 bases matching TRBD1. The V and J ends lost 8 bases and 7 bases, in that order; junction bases with no gene match: 11. CDR1 and CDR2 (germline): WSHSY, SAAADI. The CDR3 has 15 residues. CDR3 region: CASRTNDRGDGELFF. Written as DNA, the CDR3 is TGCGCCAGCCGAACGAACGACAGGGGGGACGGGGAGCTGTTTTTT.

The chain has TRBV10-1 and TRBJ2-7; D may be TRBD1 (6 bases). The CDR3 spans 13 residues. V lost 4 bases and J 7 bases, leaving 14 bases between the germline ends. Germline V gene lookup returns CDR1 WNHNN and CDR2 SYGVQD (reference sequence). The CDR3 spells CASSGPGTREQYF. In DNA, the CDR3 is TGCGCCAGCAGTGGACCTGGGACACGAGAGCAGTACTTC.

V usage is TRBV20-1 and J usage is TRBJ2-7; TRBD1 matches 7 bases. Looked up from germline, CDR1 is DFQATT and CDR2 is SNEGSKA (reference sequence). This CDR3 has 11 residues. The V gene end was trimmed by 2 bases and the J gene end by 5 bases; junction bases not matched to a gene: 0. The CDR3 DNA reads as TGCAGTGCTAGACAGGGGGACGAGCAGTACTTC. Translating it yields CSARQGDEQYF.

This sequence joins TRBV30 and TRBJ1-3; 9 bases agree with TRBD1. The trim removed 2 bases at V and 7 bases at J, leaving 3 bases unmatched. Germline V lookup: CDR1 GTSNPN, CDR2 SVGIG (reference sequence). The CDR3 length is 13 residues. CDR3 in DNA: TGTGCCTGGAGTCAACAGGGGGCTAACACCATATATTTT. This encodes CAWSQQGANTIYF.

The chain has TRBV2 and TRBJ1-1; tentative D call: TRBD1 (5 bases). Trimming cost V 4 bases and J 3 bases, with 36 bases left between them. Germline CDR1 is SNHLY and CDR2 is FYNNEI. CDR3 length: 22 residues. CDR3 DNA sequence: TGTGCCAGCAGTGTCCTTAGGGGACCCCGCACGGGAACGGTTATTGGCGACACTGAAGCTTTCTTT. It encodes CASSVLRGPRTGTVIGDTEAFF.

This chain connects TRBV10-1 to TRBJ2-1, with TRBD2 matching over 8 bases. In germline, CDR1 is WNHNN, CDR2 SYGVQD (reference sequence). The V segment lost 6 bases and the J segment 4 bases; nucleotides outside the gene matches: 14. This CDR3 comprises 17 residues. CDR3 nucleotide sequence: TGCGCCAGCAGGAAACTGAAGCGGGGGAGCCTATACAATGAGCAGTTCTTC. Translation: CASRKLKRGSLYNEQFF.

This clone was observed a single time. V and J are TRBV7-9 and TRBJ2-6; D remains ambiguous. Trimming took 3 bases from V and 2 from J, leaving 11 bases between them. The length of the CDR3 is 16 residues. CDR1 is SEHNR and CDR2 is FQNEAQ in the germline V gene (reference sequence). CDR3 coding DNA: TGTGCCAGCAGCTTCCCGGGTGGTCCTGGGGCCAACGTCCTGACTTTC. This encodes CASSFPGGPGANVLTF.